This T cell receptor (beta chain) was identified during a study of graft-versus-host responses after intestinal transplantation. Study-wide results and limits: The marrow of recipients harbored GvH clones, and ileum or blood showed some of them first.

The repertoire was sequenced with immunoSEQ multiplex PCR; TCRdb's copy has only in-frame clones and lacks some. The sample lists about 71,000 clones; approximately 94% were seen once. The CDR3 totals 18 residues. Trimming at V came to 1 base and at J to 6 bases, leaving 13 bases not matched to a gene. Germline CDR1 is MGHRA and CDR2 is YSYEKL. Details on this clone: The antigen is not known.

This sample comprised unstimulated CD8+ T cells sorted from spleen or lymph node cells, obtained before intestinal transplant. This sequence originates from a human donor who received an intestinal transplant. The V call is TRBV4-1, the J call TRBJ2-2, with TRBD2 matching over 8 bases. The CDR3 spells CASSQGAEAGVLAGELFF. The CDR3 coding sequence is TGCGCCAGCAGCCAAGGGGCGGAAGCGGGAGTATTGGCCGGGGAGCTGTTTTTT.